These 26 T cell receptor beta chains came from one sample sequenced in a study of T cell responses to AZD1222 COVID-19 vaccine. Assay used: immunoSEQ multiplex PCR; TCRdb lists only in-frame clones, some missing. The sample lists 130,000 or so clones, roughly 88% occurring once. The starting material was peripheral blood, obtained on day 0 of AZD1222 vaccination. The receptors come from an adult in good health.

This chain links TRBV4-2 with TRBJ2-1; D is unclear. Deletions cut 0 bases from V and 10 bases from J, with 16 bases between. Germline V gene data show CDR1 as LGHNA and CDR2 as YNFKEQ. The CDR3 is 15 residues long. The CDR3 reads CASSQESLWASEQFF. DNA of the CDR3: TGTGCCAGCAGCCAAGAGTCGTTGTGGGCCTCCGAGCAGTTCTTC.

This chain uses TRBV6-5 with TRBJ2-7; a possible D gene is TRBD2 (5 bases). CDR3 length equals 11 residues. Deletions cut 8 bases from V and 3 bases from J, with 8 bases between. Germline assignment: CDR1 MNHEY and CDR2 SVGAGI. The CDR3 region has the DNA TGTGCCAGCGGCCGGGACTACGAGCAGTACTTC. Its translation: CASGRDYEQYF.

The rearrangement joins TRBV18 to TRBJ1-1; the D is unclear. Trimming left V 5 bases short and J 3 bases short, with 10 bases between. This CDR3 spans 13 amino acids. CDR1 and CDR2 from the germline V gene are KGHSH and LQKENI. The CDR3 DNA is TGTGCCAGCTCAAATAAGGAGGACACTGAAGCTTTCTTT. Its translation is CASSNKEDTEAFF.

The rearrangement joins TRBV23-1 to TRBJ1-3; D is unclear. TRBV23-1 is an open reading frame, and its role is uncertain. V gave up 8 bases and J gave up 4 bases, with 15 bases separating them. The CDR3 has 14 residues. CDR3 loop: CASGPGKSGNTIYF. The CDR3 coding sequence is TGCGCCAGCGGACCCGGTAAATCGGGAAACACCATATATTTT.

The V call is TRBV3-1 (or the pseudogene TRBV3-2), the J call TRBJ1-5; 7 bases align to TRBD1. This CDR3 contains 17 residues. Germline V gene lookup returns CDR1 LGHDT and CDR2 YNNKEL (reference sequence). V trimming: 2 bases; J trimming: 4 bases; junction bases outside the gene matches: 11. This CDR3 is CASSQTQGLSANQPQHF. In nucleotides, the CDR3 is TGTGCCAGCAGCCAAACACAGGGGCTTAGTGCGAATCAGCCCCAGCATTTT.

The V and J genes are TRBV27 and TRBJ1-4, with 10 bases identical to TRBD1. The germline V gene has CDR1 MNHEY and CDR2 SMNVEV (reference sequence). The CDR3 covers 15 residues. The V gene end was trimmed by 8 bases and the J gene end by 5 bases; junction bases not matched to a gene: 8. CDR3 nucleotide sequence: TGTGCCAGCGCACGGTTGGACAGGGGGAATGAAAAACTGTTTTTT. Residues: CASARLDRGNEKLFF.

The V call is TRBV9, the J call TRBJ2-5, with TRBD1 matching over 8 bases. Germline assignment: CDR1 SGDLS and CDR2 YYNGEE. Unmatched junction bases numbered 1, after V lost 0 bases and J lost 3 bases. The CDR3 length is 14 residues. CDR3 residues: CASSVVDREETQYF. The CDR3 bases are TGTGCCAGCAGCGTAGTGGACAGGGAAGAGACCCAGTACTTC. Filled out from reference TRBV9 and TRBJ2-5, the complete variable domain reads DSGVTQTPKHLITATGQRVTLRCSPRSGDLSVYWYQQSLDQGLQFLIQYYNGEERAKGNILERFSAQQFPDLHSELNLSSLELGDSALYFCASSVVDREETQYFGPGTRLLVL.

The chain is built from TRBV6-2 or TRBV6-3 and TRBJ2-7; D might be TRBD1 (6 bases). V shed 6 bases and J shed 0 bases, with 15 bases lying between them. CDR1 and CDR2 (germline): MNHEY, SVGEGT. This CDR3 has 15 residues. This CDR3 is CASSPTGGDSYEQYF. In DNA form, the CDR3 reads TGTGCCAGCAGCCCGACAGGTGGGGACTCCTACGAGCAGTACTTC.

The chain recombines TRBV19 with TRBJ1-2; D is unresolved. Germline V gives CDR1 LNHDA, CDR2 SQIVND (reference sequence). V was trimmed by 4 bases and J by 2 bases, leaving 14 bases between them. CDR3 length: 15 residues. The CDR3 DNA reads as TGTGCCAGTAGTACCCCAGGAGGCACAAACTATGGCTACACCTTC. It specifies CASSTPGGTNYGYTF.

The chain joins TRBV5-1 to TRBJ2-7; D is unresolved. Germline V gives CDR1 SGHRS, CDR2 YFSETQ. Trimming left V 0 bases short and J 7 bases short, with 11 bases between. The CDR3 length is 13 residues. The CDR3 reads CASSLERPGEQYF. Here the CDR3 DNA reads TGCGCCAGCAGCTTGGAAAGGCCGGGTGAGCAGTACTTC.

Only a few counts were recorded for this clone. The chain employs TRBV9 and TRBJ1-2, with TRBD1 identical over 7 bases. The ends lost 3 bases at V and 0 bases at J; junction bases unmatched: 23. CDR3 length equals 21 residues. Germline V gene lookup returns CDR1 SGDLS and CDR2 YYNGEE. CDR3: CASSANPGQLRTGRANYGYTF. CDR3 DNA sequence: TGTGCCAGCAGCGCAAACCCGGGACAGCTAAGGACGGGGAGAGCTAACTATGGCTACACCTTC. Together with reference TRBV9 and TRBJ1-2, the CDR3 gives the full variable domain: DSGVTQTPKHLITATGQRVTLRCSPRSGDLSVYWYQQSLDQGLQFLIQYYNGEERAKGNILERFSAQQFPDLHSELNLSSLELGDSALYFCASSANPGQLRTGRANYGYTFGSGTRLTVV.

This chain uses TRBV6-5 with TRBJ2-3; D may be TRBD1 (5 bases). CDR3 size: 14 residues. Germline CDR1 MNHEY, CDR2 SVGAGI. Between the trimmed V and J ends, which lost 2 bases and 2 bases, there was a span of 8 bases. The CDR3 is CASSYAGITDTQYF. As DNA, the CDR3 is TGTGCCAGCAGTTACGCAGGGATCACAGATACGCAGTATTTT.

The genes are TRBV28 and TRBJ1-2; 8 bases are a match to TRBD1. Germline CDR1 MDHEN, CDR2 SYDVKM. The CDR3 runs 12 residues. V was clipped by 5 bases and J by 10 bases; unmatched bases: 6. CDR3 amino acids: CASSPWTGSYTF. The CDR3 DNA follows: TGTGCCAGCAGTCCGTGGACAGGGTCCTACACCTTC.

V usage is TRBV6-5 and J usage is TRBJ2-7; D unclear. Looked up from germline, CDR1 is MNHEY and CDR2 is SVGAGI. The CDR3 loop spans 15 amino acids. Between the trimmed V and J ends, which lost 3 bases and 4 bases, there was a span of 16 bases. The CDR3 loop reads CASSYRRDTMYEQYF. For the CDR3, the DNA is TGTGCCAGCAGTTATAGGCGAGACACGATGTACGAGCAGTACTTC.

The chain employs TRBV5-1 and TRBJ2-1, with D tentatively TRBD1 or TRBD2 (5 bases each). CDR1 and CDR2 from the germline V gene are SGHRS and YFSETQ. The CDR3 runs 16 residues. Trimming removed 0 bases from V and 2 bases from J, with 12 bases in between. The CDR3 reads CASSLVSGPTYNEQFF. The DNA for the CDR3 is TGCGCCAGCAGCTTGGTTTCGGGGCCAACCTACAATGAGCAGTTCTTC. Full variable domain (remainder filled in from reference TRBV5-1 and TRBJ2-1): KAGVTQTPRYLIKTRGQQVTLSCSPISGHRSVSWYQQTPGQGLQFLFEYFSETQRNKGNFPGRFSGRQFSNSRSEMNVSTLELGDSALYLCASSLVSGPTYNEQFFGPGTRLTVL.

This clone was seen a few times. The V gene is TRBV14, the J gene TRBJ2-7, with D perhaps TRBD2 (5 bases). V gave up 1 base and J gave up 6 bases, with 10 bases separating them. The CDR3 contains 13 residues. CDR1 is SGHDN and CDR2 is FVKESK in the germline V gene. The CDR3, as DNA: TGTGCCAGCAGCCAAGGAGGGTACCGCGAGCAGTACTTC. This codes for CASSQGGYREQYF.

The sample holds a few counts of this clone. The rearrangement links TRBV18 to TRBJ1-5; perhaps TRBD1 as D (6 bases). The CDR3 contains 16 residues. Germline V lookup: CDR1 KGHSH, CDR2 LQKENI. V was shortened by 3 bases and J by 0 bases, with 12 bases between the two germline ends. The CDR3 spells CASSPDRPDSNQPQHF. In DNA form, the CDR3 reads TGTGCCAGCTCACCGGACAGACCGGATAGCAATCAGCCCCAGCATTTT.

CDR3 bases: TGCGCCAGCAGCTTGGCCGGCTTCACAGATACGCAGTATTTT. Residues: CASSLAGFTDTQYF. The gene calls are TRBV5-1 and TRBJ2-3; D call uncertain. The V end lost 0 bases, the J end lost 2 bases, and 7 bases lay between the germline ends. This CDR3 region has 14 residues. The germline CDR1 and CDR2 sequences are SGHRS and YFSETQ.

CDR3 bases: TGTGCCAGCAGCTTAACTAGCGCGAGCAGTCTGGCAGCTTTCTTT. Translation gives CASSLTSASSLAAFF. The chain uses TRBV7-8 and TRBJ1-1; D not resolved. The CDR3 is 15 residues long. Looked up from germline, CDR1 is SGHVS and CDR2 is FQNEAQ. Trimming removed 2 bases at V and 10 bases at J, with 20 bases between.

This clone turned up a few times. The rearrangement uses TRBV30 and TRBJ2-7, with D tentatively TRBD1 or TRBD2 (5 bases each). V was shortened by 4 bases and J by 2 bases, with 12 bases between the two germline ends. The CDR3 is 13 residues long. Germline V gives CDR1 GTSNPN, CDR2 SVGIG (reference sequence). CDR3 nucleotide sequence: TGTGCCTGGACCCGGGACCGAACCTACGAGCAGTACTTC. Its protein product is CAWTRDRTYEQYF.

CDR3 in DNA: TGTGCCAGCAGCGGTGGTGGGTCTACCTACAATGAGCAGTTCTTC. It is translated as CASSGGGSTYNEQFF. The chain carries TRBV5-5 and TRBJ2-1; D unresolved. Looked up from germline, CDR1 is SGHKS and CDR2 is YYEKEE (reference sequence). The CDR3 loop spans 15 amino acids. V dropped 4 bases and J dropped 2 bases, with 13 bases sitting between them.

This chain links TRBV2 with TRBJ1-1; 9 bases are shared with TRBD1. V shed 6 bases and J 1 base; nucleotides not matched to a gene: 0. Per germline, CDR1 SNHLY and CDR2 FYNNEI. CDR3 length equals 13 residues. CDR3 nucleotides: TGTGCCAGCAGGGGACAGGGGAACACTGAAGCTTTCTTT. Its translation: CASRGQGNTEAFF.

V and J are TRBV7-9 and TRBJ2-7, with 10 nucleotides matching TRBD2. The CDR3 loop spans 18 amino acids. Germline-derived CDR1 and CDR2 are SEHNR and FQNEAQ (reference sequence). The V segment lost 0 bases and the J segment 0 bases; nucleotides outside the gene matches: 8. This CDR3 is CASSLAGGTSDSSYEQYF. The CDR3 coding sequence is TGTGCCAGCAGCTTAGCCGGGGGGACTAGCGACAGCTCCTACGAGCAGTACTTC.

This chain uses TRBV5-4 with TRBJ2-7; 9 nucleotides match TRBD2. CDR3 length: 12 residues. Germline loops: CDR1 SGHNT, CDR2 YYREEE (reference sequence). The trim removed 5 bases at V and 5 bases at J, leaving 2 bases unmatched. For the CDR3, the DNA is TGTGCCAGCAGTCGACTAGCGGACGAGCAGTACTTC. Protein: CASSRLADEQYF.

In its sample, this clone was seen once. DNA of the CDR3: TGTGCCAGCAGCCAGGGCCAGGGGAACACTGAAGCTTTCTTT. Translating gives CASSQGQGNTEAFF. The rearrangement joins TRBV7-3 to TRBJ1-1; a possible D gene is TRBD1 (5 bases). Germline V gene sequence: CDR1 SGHTA, CDR2 FQGTGA. The CDR3 has 14 amino acids. V lost 5 bases, J lost 1 base, and 11 bases lay in between.

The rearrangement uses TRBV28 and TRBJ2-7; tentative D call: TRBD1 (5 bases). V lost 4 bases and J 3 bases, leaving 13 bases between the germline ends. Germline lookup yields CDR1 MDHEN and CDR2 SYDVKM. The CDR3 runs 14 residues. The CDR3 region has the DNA TGTGCCAGCAGTTCCCAGGGATCCTACTACGAGCAGTACTTC. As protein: CASSSQGSYYEQYF. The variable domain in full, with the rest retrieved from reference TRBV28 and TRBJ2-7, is DVKVTQSSRYLVKRTGEKVFLECVQDMDHENMFWYRQDPGLGLRLIYFSYDVKMKEKGDIPEGYSVSREKKERFSLILESASTNQTSMYLCASSSQGSYYEQYFGPGTRLTVT.